The 16 T cell receptor beta chains given below trace back to one sample, sequenced in a study of blood T cells in healthy people across ages. Through a sample-barcoded 5' primer and a J-beta primer mix, a second PCR was run for about 7 to 12 cycles. TCRdb reprocessed the 5' RACE reads via MiXCR and lists one record per CDR3 protein. The profile shows about 1,000,000 distinct CDR3 sequences, 35% to 50% of them singletons. Sequences were obtained from blood. Receptor source: a woman aged 60-70 years in good health.

This clonotype was found a few times. The chain has TRBV5-6 and TRBJ2-6; TRBD1 matches 8 bases. Germline assignment: CDR1 SGHDT and CDR2 YYEEEE. The CDR3 extends over 14 amino acids. The V gene end was trimmed by 1 base and the J gene end by 10 bases; junction bases not matched to a gene: 4. CDR3 nucleotide sequence: TGTGCCAGCAGCTTGAGGACAGGGACAAACGTCCTGACTTTC. It translates to CASSLRTGTNVLTF.

This clonotype was detected a few times. The DNA is omitted, as the CDR3 cannot be located on it reliably, and the CDR3 follows TCRdb's listing. This chain joins TRBV21-1 and TRBJ2-3; whether TRBD1, the table's D call, matches the DNA was not checked. TRBV21-1 is labeled a pseudogene. The CDR3 is 17 residues long, counting both termini. The CDR3 sequence: CASSKPVGTGSTDTQYF.

J is TRBJ2-7 and V is TRBV20-1; TRBD2 agrees at 7 bases. The V gene's germline CDR1 is DFQATT and CDR2 SNEGSKA (reference sequence). The V segment lost 6 bases and the J segment 4 bases; nucleotides outside the gene matches: 12. The CDR3 sequence is 14 residues long. DNA of the CDR3: TGCAGTGCCCCGGGTGGGAGTAGCGGGTACGAGCAGTACTTC. Translation: CSAPGGSSGYEQYF.

This clonotype was observed a handful of times. The gene calls are TRBV20-1 and TRBJ2-7; 7 positions match TRBD2. The CDR3 extends over 15 amino acids. Trimming removed 3 bases from V and 3 bases from J; junction bases left unmatched: 11. Germline V gene data show CDR1 as DFQATT and CDR2 as SNEGSKA (reference sequence). CDR3 sequence (DNA): TGCAGTGCTAGGATTAGGGCTAGCGGCCGCTACGAGCAGTACTTC. This translates into CSARIRASGRYEQYF.

This clonotype occurred a few times. The genes are TRBV4-2 and TRBJ2-5; 10 bases are shared with TRBD2. Looked up from germline, CDR1 is LGHNA and CDR2 is YNFKEQ. J gave up 2 bases and V 0 bases, and 9 bases lay outside the gene matches. CDR3 length equals 18 residues. In DNA, the CDR3 is TGTGCCAGCAGCCAAGATCGAGCGGGAGGGTCTTTACAAGAGACCCAGTACTTC. Its protein product is CASSQDRAGGSLQETQYF.

Notes on this clonotype: A read error is possible here, since a much larger clone lies one base away. This chain connects TRBV5-1 to TRBJ2-3; D perhaps matches TRBD2 (5 bases). There are 14 residues in the CDR3. Germline V gene lookup returns CDR1 SGHRS and CDR2 YFSETQ. The CDR3 sequence: CASSGGGATDTRYF. CDR3 nucleotides: TGCGCCAGCAGCGGCGGAGGTGCGACGGATACGCGGTATTTT.

J is TRBJ2-5 and V is TRBV11-2, with no clear D. Germline assignment: CDR1 SGHAT and CDR2 FQNNGV. The ends were cut back, 5 bases at V and 0 bases at J, with 16 bases in the middle. CDR3 size: 16 residues. The CDR3: CASSGYSTEYQETQYF. Here the CDR3 DNA reads TGTGCCAGCAGCGGCTATTCTACTGAGTACCAAGAGACCCAGTACTTC.

V gene TRBV11-1 combines with J gene TRBJ2-1; 7 bases fit TRBD2. Unmatched junction bases numbered 14, after V lost 5 bases and J lost 4 bases. The CDR3 length is 17 residues. Germline CDR1 reads SGHAT; CDR2 reads FQDESV (reference sequence). CDR3 residues: CASSETTPGGQYNEQFF. For the CDR3, the DNA is TGTGCCAGCAGCGAAACGACCCCGGGAGGACAATACAATGAGCAGTTCTTC.

The chain recombines TRBV20-1 with TRBJ1-4; the match to TRBD1 covers 8 bases. V was clipped by 5 bases and J by 5 bases; unmatched bases: 1. Per germline, CDR1 DFQATT and CDR2 SNEGSKA (reference sequence). The length of the CDR3 is 12 residues. In DNA form, the CDR3 reads TGCAGTGCTCGACAGGGGAATGAAAAACTGTTTTTT. As protein: CSARQGNEKLFF.

This clonotype was observed at least ten times. V and J are TRBV6-2 or TRBV6-3 and TRBJ2-7; TRBD2 aligns across 7 bases. Germline assignment: CDR1 MNHEY and CDR2 SVGEGT. Unmatched junction bases numbered 7, after V lost 2 bases and J lost 6 bases. There are 14 residues in the CDR3. The CDR3 loop is CASSYGREVAEQYF. The DNA for the CDR3 is TGTGCCAGCAGTTACGGGAGGGAGGTCGCCGAGCAGTACTTC.

V gene TRBV28 combines with J gene TRBJ2-5, with TRBD1 matching over 7 bases. The J call may be incorrect, as the DNA end agrees better with TRBJ2-7. CDR3 length: 15 residues. Germline assignment: CDR1 MDHEN and CDR2 SYDVKM. This chain's CDR3 is CASSFLQDRLNEQYF. DNA for the CDR3: TGTGCCAGCAGTTTCCTCCAGGACAGGTTGAACGAGCAGTACTTC.

This clonotype occurred many times. The V call is TRBV12-3 or TRBV12-4, the J call TRBJ2-5, with TRBD1 matching 7 bases. V dropped 5 bases and J dropped 4; count of bases not matched to a gene: 4. CDR3 length equals 13 residues. CDR3 bases: TGTGCCAGCAGTGTGGGACAGATAGAGACCCAGTACTTC. Encoded protein: CASSVGQIETQYF.

The chain employs TRBV27 and TRBJ1-1, with D possibly matching TRBD1 (5 bases). The germline CDR1 and CDR2 sequences are MNHEY and SMNVEV (reference sequence). The CDR3 has 15 residues. Trimming took off 1 base at V and 0 bases at J, with 9 bases between the two ends. Written as DNA, the CDR3 is TGTGCCAGCAGTTTATTAGGACACCTGAACACTGAAGCTTTCTTT. Encoded protein: CASSLLGHLNTEAFF.

This clonotype has a handful of counts. V gene TRBV20-1 combines with J gene TRBJ2-4, with D perhaps being TRBD1 or TRBD2 (5 bases each). The end of the DNA aligns better with TRBJ2-7, so the J call may be wrong. Per germline, CDR1 DFQATT and CDR2 SNEGSKA (reference sequence). The CDR3 is 15 amino acids. CDR3 in amino acids: CSAKGDGLLALEQYF. The CDR3 region has the DNA TGCAGTGCTAAAGGGGACGGACTGTTGGCTCTCGAGCAGTACTTC.

There are a few counts of this clonotype. The genes are TRBV12-3 or TRBV12-4 and TRBJ2-1; D gene uncertain. The CDR3 covers 11 residues. The V and J ends lost 6 bases and 6 bases respectively, with 6 bases between them. In DNA, the CDR3 is TGTGCCAGCAGCCGGTCCAATGAGCAGTTCTTC. Amino acid sequence: CASSRSNEQFF.

This clonotype was observed a few times. J is TRBJ2-7 and V is TRBV20-1, with D possibly TRBD2 on 6 matching bases. Germline V gene lookup returns CDR1 DFQATT and CDR2 SNEGSKA (reference sequence). Between the trimmed V and J ends, which lost 2 bases and 2 bases, there was a span of 16 bases. This CDR3 has 15 amino acids. CDR3 nucleotide sequence: TGCAGTGCTAGATCAGTCGGTAGCGGTCCCTACGAGCAGTACTTC. Protein: CSARSVGSGPYEQYF.